What follows are 28 T cell receptor beta chains derived from one specimen sequenced in a study of T-cell reconstitution after alpha-beta-depleted transplantation in children. As it was prepared, the TCRbeta library received unique molecular identifiers. TCRdb re-analysed the PCR reads in MiXCR, keeping a single row per CDR3 protein. The repertoire holds some 350,000 distinct CDR3 sequences, with around a tenth as singletons. Sequenced material: PBMCs from the stem cell graft donor, taken from the stem cell graft. Receptor source: a human donor who donated a stem cell graft to a child with acute lymphoblastic leukemia.

A few counts support this clonotype. V is TRBV5-5 and J is TRBJ2-4, with no clear D. Trimming cost V 1 base and J 6 bases, with 8 bases left between them. From germline, CDR1 is SGHKS and CDR2 YYEKEE (reference sequence). CDR3 length: 13 amino acids. The chain's CDR3 is CASSLLFGNIQYF. The CDR3 DNA is TGTGCCAGCAGCTTGTTGTTTGGAAACATTCAGTACTTC.

Many counts were recorded for this clonotype. The genes are TRBV5-1 and TRBJ2-3, with TRBD2 identical over 9 bases. The CDR3 totals 16 residues. V lost 4 bases to trimming and J lost 8 bases; unmatched junction nucleotides: 14. The V gene's germline CDR1 is SGHRS and CDR2 YFSETQ. The CDR3 DNA sequence: TGCGCCAGCAGCCCCTCGCGTCCCGGGACTAGCAGTACGCAGTATTTT. Protein sequence: CASSPSRPGTSSTQYF. Full variable domain (outside the CDR3, taken from reference TRBV5-1 and TRBJ2-3): KAGVTQTPRYLIKTRGQQVTLSCSPISGHRSVSWYQQTPGQGLQFLFEYFSETQRNKGNFPGRFSGRQFSNSRSEMNVSTLELGDSALYLCASSPSRPGTSSTQYFGPGTRLTVL.

This clonotype has only a few counts. V usage is TRBV5-1 and J usage is TRBJ2-7; 13 nucleotides agree with TRBD2. The CDR3 loop spans 15 amino acids. The ends lost 4 bases at V and 5 bases at J; junction bases unmatched: 6. Germline-derived CDR1 and CDR2 are SGHRS and YFSETQ. The CDR3 DNA reads TGCGCCAGCAGCCCCCGGACTAGCGGGAGCGACGAGCAGTACTTC. Its protein is CASSPRTSGSDEQYF.

This clonotype occurred a few times. V is TRBV30 and J is TRBJ2-4; tentatively, D is TRBD1 (6 bases). CDR3 length: 11 amino acids. Per the germline V gene, CDR1 is GTSNPN and CDR2 is SVGIG (reference sequence). V gave up 4 bases and J gave up 8 bases, with 9 bases separating them. The CDR3 is CAWKEGDIQYF. The CDR3 DNA reads as TGTGCCTGGAAAGAGGGGGACATTCAGTACTTC.

This clonotype has just a few counts. The chain uses TRBV6-4 and TRBJ2-7; 8 bases align to TRBD2. Trimming cost V 0 bases and J 2 bases; bases outside gene matches: 24. The germline CDR1 and CDR2 sequences are MRHNA and SNTAGT. The CDR3 length is 22 residues. CDR3 DNA sequence: TGTGCCAGCAGTGACTCGGTCGGGCGTAGCGGGAAAGAGAAAGTTAATACCTACGAGCAGTACTTC. Its translation is CASSDSVGRSGKEKVNTYEQYF.

In this sample, this clonotype turned up a few times. V is TRBV12-3 or TRBV12-4 and J is TRBJ2-1; perhaps D is TRBD1 or TRBD2 (5 bases each). Trimming removed 3 bases from V and 8 bases from J, with 17 bases in between. The CDR3 is made up of 15 amino acids. The CDR3 reads CASSFQVGLGDEQFF. CDR3 sequence (DNA): TGTGCCAGCAGTTTCCAGGTGGGATTGGGGGATGAGCAGTTCTTC.

This clonotype was observed a few times. This sequence joins TRBV7-9 and TRBJ1-1; D call uncertain. The germline CDR1 and CDR2 sequences are SEHNR and FQNEAQ (reference sequence). This CDR3 region has 11 residues. The V and J ends lost 10 bases and 2 bases respectively, with 8 bases between them. DNA for the CDR3: TGTGCCACCCAGGAAAACACTGAAGCTTTCTTT. This gives the protein CATQENTEAFF.

This clonotype was found a few times. J is TRBJ2-7 and V is TRBV20-1; TRBD1 agrees at 7 bases. This CDR3 is 14 amino acids long. CDR1 and CDR2 from the germline V gene are DFQATT and SNEGSKA (reference sequence). V lost 2 bases to trimming and J lost 3 bases; unmatched junction nucleotides: 7. This CDR3 is CSARPGQTVYEQYF. The DNA of the CDR3 is TGCAGTGCTAGACCGGGACAGACGGTCTACGAGCAGTACTTC.

The CDR3 DNA is TGTGCCAGCAGCGCCGCCGGAGGGCGAGATACGCAGTATTTT. Its protein product is CASSAAGGRDTQYF. The chain is built from TRBV7-3 and TRBJ2-3; D is possibly TRBD2 (6 bases). V lost 5 bases and J 5 bases, leaving 14 bases between the germline ends. The germline CDR1 and CDR2 sequences are SGHTA and FQGTGA. The CDR3 covers 14 residues.

This clonotype came up a few times. The V gene is TRBV4-3, the J gene TRBJ1-1; TRBD1 matches 9 bases. V was clipped by 4 bases and J by 4 bases; unmatched bases: 7. Germline CDR1 and CDR2: LGHNA and YSLEER. CDR3 size: 15 residues. The CDR3 DNA reads TGCGCCAGCAGCCTGACCGGGACAGGGACCACTGAAGCTTTCTTT. Translation gives CASSLTGTGTTEAFF.

In this sample, this clonotype turned up a few times. CDR3 coding DNA: TGCGCCAGCAGCTTATCGTACAGGAACTACGAGCAGTACTTC. Translation gives CASSLSYRNYEQYF. V is TRBV5-1 and J is TRBJ2-7, with D possibly TRBD1 on 5 matching bases. Germline lookup yields CDR1 SGHRS and CDR2 YFSETQ. The V gene lost 2 bases and the J gene lost 3 bases, with 12 bases spanning the gap. CDR3 length: 14 residues.

This clonotype was counted ten times or more. CDR3 coding DNA: TGTGCCAGCAGCGTAGATGGCGTAAGCACAGATACGCAGTATTTT. Protein product: CASSVDGVSTDTQYF. The chain is built from TRBV9 and TRBJ2-3; D uncertain. Between the trimmed V and J ends, which lost 0 bases and 0 bases, there was a span of 8 bases. CDR3 size: 15 residues. Germline lookup yields CDR1 SGDLS and CDR2 YYNGEE.

The chain employs TRBV5-4 and TRBJ2-1; 9 bases map to TRBD2. Germline-derived CDR1 and CDR2 are SGHNT and YYREEE (reference sequence). There are 16 residues in the CDR3. V was pared by 2 bases and J by 0 bases, with 3 bases of the junction left unmatched. CDR3 residues: CASSFGTSSSYNEQFF. The CDR3 DNA sequence: TGTGCCAGCAGCTTTGGGACTAGCAGCTCCTACAATGAGCAGTTCTTC.

The rearrangement joins TRBV7-9 to TRBJ2-1; possible D gene TRBD2, 6 bases. V dropped 5 bases and J dropped 7 bases, with 21 bases sitting between them. The V gene's germline CDR1 is SEHNR and CDR2 FQNEAQ (reference sequence). This CDR3 is 16 amino acids long. This chain's CDR3 is CASSPNWAGLMNEQFF. CDR3 DNA: TGTGCCAGCAGCCCTAACTGGGCGGGATTAATGAATGAGCAGTTCTTC.

V gene TRBV6-1 combines with J gene TRBJ2-2, with TRBD1 identical over 9 bases. Germline trimming cut 4 bases from V and 6 bases from J; bases unmatched to any gene: 6. The CDR3 is 15 amino acids. CDR1 and CDR2 (germline): MNHNS, SASEGT. CDR3 region: CASSGGQGNPGELFF. The CDR3 region has the DNA TGTGCCAGCAGTGGGGGACAGGGAAACCCCGGGGAGCTGTTTTTT.

Here the CDR3 reads CASNTQGRNQETQYF. The CDR3 bases are TGTGCCAGCAACACCCAGGGACGGAACCAAGAGACCCAGTACTTC. The gene calls are TRBV9 and TRBJ2-5, with D possibly being TRBD1 or TRBD2 (5 bases each). The V gene lost 6 bases and the J gene lost 0 bases, with 15 bases spanning the gap. This CDR3 spans 15 amino acids. Germline-derived CDR1 and CDR2 are SGDLS and YYNGEE. The whole variable domain, remainder taken from reference TRBV9 and TRBJ2-5, is DSGVTQTPKHLITATGQRVTLRCSPRSGDLSVYWYQQSLDQGLQFLIQYYNGEERAKGNILERFSAQQFPDLHSELNLSSLELGDSALYFCASNTQGRNQETQYFGPGTRLLVL.

This clonotype turned up a few times. This rearrangement joins TRBV18 to TRBJ2-1, with D possibly called TRBD1 or TRBD2 (5 bases each). With 0 bases removed from V and 3 bases from J, the gap between germline ends came to 21 bases. The CDR3 covers 19 residues. Germline V gene sequence: CDR1 KGHSH, CDR2 LQKENI. CDR3 nucleotide sequence: TGTGCCAGCTCACCACCTAGGGGTGACCTTAACGGGGTCTACAATGAGCAGTTCTTC. Its translation: CASSPPRGDLNGVYNEQFF.

The J gene is TRBJ2-5, the V gene TRBV5-1, with D hard to call. CDR1 and CDR2 (germline): SGHRS, YFSETQ. CDR3 length equals 14 residues. Trimming removed 1 base from V and 0 bases from J, with 7 bases in between. The CDR3 is CASSLWQYQETQYF. CDR3 nucleotide sequence: TGCGCCAGCAGCTTGTGGCAGTACCAAGAGACCCAGTACTTC.

This clonotype was picked up many times. This chain connects TRBV11-2 to TRBJ2-7, with D perhaps matching TRBD1 or TRBD2 (5 bases each). Germline V CDR1 and CDR2: SGHAT, FQNNGV. This CDR3 is 15 amino acids long. V was clipped by 5 bases and J by 3 bases, with 17 bases between them. The CDR3 is CASSQDPLGVYEQYF. The CDR3 DNA sequence: TGTGCCAGCAGCCAAGACCCTCTGGGGGTCTACGAGCAGTACTTC.

V and J are TRBV20-1 and TRBJ1-1, with unresolved D. The CDR3 runs 14 residues. V shed 7 bases and J shed 5 bases, with 20 bases lying between them. Germline V gene lookup returns CDR1 DFQATT and CDR2 SNEGSKA (reference sequence). CDR3 nucleotides: TGCAGTGTTACCCACAGCGGAGGCGGGACTGAAGCTTTCTTT. Its translation is CSVTHSGGGTEAFF.

This clonotype was observed a few times. The gene calls are TRBV9 and TRBJ2-5; weak D call: TRBD1 (6 bases). The germline V and J ends were trimmed by 0 bases and 4 bases, with 16 bases remaining between them. The CDR3 spans 16 residues. CDR1 is SGDLS and CDR2 is YYNGEE in the germline V gene. CDR3 nucleotides: TGTGCCAGCAGCGTAGCCCCGACGGCACAGGGAGAGACCCAGTACTTC. It encodes CASSVAPTAQGETQYF.

This clonotype was found a few times. The V call is TRBV14, the J call TRBJ2-2, with D perhaps TRBD1 (5 bases). The CDR3 spans 17 residues. The germline V gene has CDR1 SGHDN and CDR2 FVKESK. V shed 0 bases and J shed 5 bases, with 16 bases lying between them. The CDR3 DNA is TGTGCCAGCAGCCAAGATCTCGGGCAGGGTATAACCGGGGAGCTGTTTTTT. Its translation: CASSQDLGQGITGELFF.

The gene calls are TRBV12-3 or TRBV12-4 and TRBJ1-6; TRBD1 agrees at 9 bases. The CDR3 totals 15 residues. Trimming took 5 bases from V and 8 from J; bases not matched to a gene: 7. CDR3 DNA sequence: TGTGCCAGCAGTCGGGGACAGGGAATTCATTCACCCCTCCACTTT. As protein: CASSRGQGIHSPLHF.

There are many counts of this clonotype. Germline and junction disagree at one end, which may indicate a read error. The gene calls are TRBV5-1 and TRBJ2-1; no definite D call. CDR1 SGHRS and CDR2 YFSETQ come from the germline V gene. This CDR3 region has 14 residues. CDR3 coding DNA: TGTGCCAGCAGTTTATCTTCCAGCTACAATGAGCAGTTCTTC. It yields the protein CASSLSSSYNEQFF.

This clonotype was detected ten times or more. The chain has TRBV29-1 and TRBJ2-7; D remains ambiguous. The V gene lost 6 bases and the J gene lost 1 base, with 10 bases spanning the gap. The CDR3 is 12 amino acids. Germline V gives CDR1 SQVTM, CDR2 ANQGSEA. CDR3 region: CSVTFVSYEQYF. The CDR3 bases are TGCAGCGTGACCTTTGTTTCCTACGAGCAGTACTTC.

This chain connects TRBV4-2 to TRBJ2-1; D remains unclear. V dropped 8 bases and J dropped 10 bases, with 21 bases sitting between them. Germline V gene lookup returns CDR1 LGHNA and CDR2 YNFKEQ. The CDR3 has 14 residues. CDR3 DNA sequence: TGTGCCAGCGGATCGGTAGGGCCTCTTCGGGAGCAGTTCTTC. Protein: CASGSVGPLREQFF.

The sample holds many counts of this clonotype. The gene calls are TRBV9 and TRBJ1-4; 7 bases match TRBD1. Germline V lookup: CDR1 SGDLS, CDR2 YYNGEE. CDR3 length: 14 amino acids. Unmatched junction bases numbered 3, after V lost 5 bases and J lost 2 bases. The CDR3 DNA reads TGTGCCAGCAGTTCAGGGGGGACTAATGAAAAACTGTTTTTT. Amino acid sequence: CASSSGGTNEKLFF.

The CDR3 DNA reads as TGTGCCAGCAGCTATGGACAACTCTACGAGCAGTACTTC. Protein sequence: CASSYGQLYEQYF. The rearrangement links TRBV7-2 to TRBJ2-7; D possibly corresponds to TRBD1 (5 bases). V shed 4 bases and J shed 3 bases, with 10 bases lying between them. The CDR3 is 13 amino acids. The germline gives CDR1 SGHTA, CDR2 FQGNSA.